This T cell receptor beta chain was identified during a study of human T cells and chemical hapten exposure. Study summary: Women made up most patients, who had alopecia areata, totalis or universalis.

CDR1 MDHEN and CDR2 SYDVKM come from the germline V gene. The V and J ends lost 5 bases and 0 bases respectively, with 8 bases between them. CDR3 length: 14 residues. Points from the study as a whole: Large CDR3 similarity clusters arose significantly more often from expanded TCRs than from controls. Every donor had alopecia, and their immune response may therefore differ from healthy people's.

Stated time point: patch test 1, 2 weeks after DPC sensitization. Treatment of the sample: therapeutic diphenylcyclopropenone sensitization with weekly scalp DPC. This clonotype was detected only a few times. Its matching antigen is unknown. From the RACE reads, TCRdb called clonotypes with MiXCR, one entry per CDR3 protein. The sample shows approximately 49,000 distinct CDR3 sequences, about 9% of them seen only once. The chain carries TRBV28 and TRBJ1-3, with D hard to call. The receptor comes from a woman aged 45 to 65 with alopecia areata. Some clones in this sample may be carry-over from other donors' samples. Here the sequenced sample was whole blood, taken in connection with sensitization to the hapten diphenylcyclopropenone (DPC). CDR3 sequence reads: CASSEISSGNTIYF. CDR3 sequence (DNA): TGTGCCAGCAGTGAGATTAGCTCTGGAAACACCATATATTTT.